The rows below give T cell receptor beta chains drawn from one sample of a study of T cells in localized non-small cell lung cancer. Data came from immunoSEQ multiplex PCR; TCRdb stores just in-frame clones and leaves some out. The table lists approximately 150,000 clones, more than 70% of them singletons. The starting material was peripheral blood, obtained before any cancer treatment. The receptor source for this set is an older female donor with stage I lung adenocarcinoma. Both conserved end residues are part of each CDR3. D genes are given only for firm matches.

D gene	V gene	J gene	CDR3 protein	CDR3 DNA
.	TRBV11-2	TRBJ2-7	CASSQLRGGRWSYEQYF	TGTGCCAGCAGCCAGCTCAGGGGCGGGAGATGGTCCTACGAGCAGTACTTC
.	TRBV7-9	TRBJ2-3	CASSPRASAAGDTQYF	TGTGCCAGCAGCCCCAGAGCCAGCGCGGCGGGGGATACGCAGTATTTT
TRBD1	TRBV5-6	TRBJ1-1	CASSLVGTGGNTEAFF	TGTGCCAGCAGCTTGGTCGGGACAGGGGGAAACACTGAAGCTTTCTTT
.	TRBV28	TRBJ1-5	CASSQMREPQHF	TGTGCCAGCAGTCAAATGCGGGAGCCCCAGCATTTT
.	TRBV5-3	TRBJ2-2	CARSLTSPGELFF	TGTGCCAGAAGCTTGACTAGCCCCGGGGAGCTGTTTTTT
.	TRBV10-3	TRBJ2-5	CAISVAGRETQYF	TGTGCCATCAGTGTCGCGGGCCGGGAGACCCAGTACTTC
.	TRBV9	TRBJ2-5	CASSAGTTRRETQYF	TGTGCCAGCAGCGCAGGGACAACGCGTCGGGAGACCCAGTACTTC
.	TRBV6-6	TRBJ2-7	CASTSTSLRYEQYF	TGTGCCAGCACATCTACTTCCCTTCGCTACGAGCAGTACTTC
.	TRBV5-5	TRBJ1-1	CASSPAAFSGLWEAFF	TGTGCCAGCAGCCCCGCGGCATTTTCGGGGTTATGGGAAGCTTTCTTT
TRBD2	TRBV23-1	TRBJ2-7	CASISRDYLNSYEQYF	TGCGCCAGCATTTCACGGGACTACCTAAACTCCTACGAGCAGTACTTC
TRBD2	TRBV7-9	TRBJ2-5	CASSPEWTSGSGETQYF	TGTGCCAGCAGCCCCGAGTGGACTAGCGGGAGCGGGGAGACCCAGTACTTC
.	TRBV10-3	TRBJ1-3	CAIRGWESGNTIYF	TGTGCCATCAGGGGATGGGAGTCTGGAAACACCATATATTTT
.	TRBV5-4	TRBJ2-3	CASSAAPTDTQYF	TGTGCCAGCAGCGCGGCCCCTACAGATACGCAGTATTTT
.	TRBV5-6	TRBJ2-5	CASSLDGRFGETQYF	TGTGCCAGCAGCTTGGACGGTAGGTTCGGCGAGACCCAGTACTTC
TRBD1	TRBV7-8	TRBJ1-2	CASSLDGTGLYGYTF	TGTGCCAGCAGCTTAGATGGGACAGGACTCTATGGCTACACCTTC
.	TRBV6-1	TRBJ2-3	CAIKKLTDTQYF	TGTGCCATCAAAAAACTCACAGATACGCAGTATTTT
.	TRBV6-1	TRBJ1-1	CASSNGPTENTEAFF	TGTGCCAGCAGCAACGGCCCGACAGAGAACACTGAAGCTTTCTTT
.	TRBV27	TRBJ1-1	CASSLVGTTEAFF	TGTGCCAGCAGTTTAGTGGGCACCACTGAAGCTTTCTTT
.	TRBV30	TRBJ2-7	CAWSRLGTGYEQYF	TGTGCCTGGAGTCGACTAGGGACTGGGTACGAGCAGTACTTC
.	TRBV29-1	TRBJ2-5	CSVGILGGKETQYF	TGCAGCGTTGGTATATTGGGCGGGAAAGAGACCCAGTACTTC